This TCR beta chain was profiled in a study of T cells after yellow fever vaccination. Trimming took 9 bases from V and 10 from J, leaving 13 bases between them. The V gene's germline CDR1 is MNHEY and CDR2 SMNVEV (reference sequence). The CDR3 extends over 12 amino acids. TCRdb itself ran the 5' RACE reads through MiXCR, one entry per CDR3 protein. The sample includes approximately 120,000 distinct CDR3 sequences, 7.4% seen only once; the top ten take about 2.7%. This clonotype was seen repeatedly, ten times or more. The rearrangement uses TRBV27 and TRBJ1-6, with D tentatively TRBD1 (5 bases). The TCR originated in a man aged 18 to 35 who received the YFV17D yellow fever vaccine. Material: CD4+ T cells sorted from PBMCs, obtained 9 to 11 days after the first yellow fever vaccination. CDR3 loop: CASRGSLSPLHF. CDR3 DNA sequence: TGTGCCAGTAGGGGAAGTCTGTCACCCCTCCACTTT.